This TCR beta chain emerged from a study of blood T cell repertoires in COVID-19. Study-level information: The samples span acute and convalescent COVID-19 from the United States, Italy and Spain.

Per the study methods: Scientists estimated how many nucleated cells there were by amplifying reference gene primers. This table comes from immunoSEQ multiplex PCR, and its TCRdb copy is limited to in-frame clones, with some not included. V and J calls plus clone size are reproduced from that table; the DNA served to infer D and trimming. The table has some 360,000 clones, around nine tenths seen once. The trim removed 2 bases at V and 2 bases at J, leaving 5 bases unmatched. Germline values: CDR1 MDHEN, CDR2 SYDVKM. The CDR3 has 15 amino acids. The cohort comprised adults aged about 18 to 90 years residing in approximately 25 US areas.

The receptor's source is a woman aged 25 to 39 who had been exposed to COVID-19. The V call is TRBV28, the J call TRBJ2-7; 8 positions match TRBD1. Specimen: PBMCs or T cells enriched from blood (not recorded which). As DNA, the CDR3 is TGTGCCAGCAGTTTAGGGACAGGAAACCCCTACGAGCAGTACTTC. Encoded protein: CASSLGTGNPYEQYF.